This TCR beta chain was recorded in a study of blood T cell repertoires in COVID-19. This clone was observed a single time. In the study's own analysis: By means of reference gene primer amplification, nucleated cell counts were estimated. Produced via immunoSEQ multiplex PCR; TCRdb's table is partial and in-frame only. The DNA gave D and trimming, while V, J and clone size come from that table. The sample carries hundreds of thousands of clones, 81% recorded once. Sequencing was performed on peripheral blood. This sequence was found in an elderly woman with acute or convalescent COVID-19.

The CDR3 is CASSQGFGTSGGYEQYF. The CDR3 region has the DNA TGTGCCAGCAGCCAAGGTTTTGGGACTAGCGGGGGTTATGAGCAGTACTTC. V usage is TRBV3-1 (or the pseudogene TRBV3-2) and J usage is TRBJ2-7; TRBD2 matches at 14 bases. V dropped 1 base and J dropped 7; count of bases not matched to a gene: 9. This CDR3 comprises 17 residues. Germline CDR1 LGHDT, CDR2 YNNKEL (reference sequence).